Below, 15 T cell receptor beta chains from the same sample are listed, as sequenced in a study of T cells expressing NK-cell markers. TCRdb reprocessed the 5' RACE reads; each CDR3 protein has one entry and no DNA is given. Across 300,000 to 450,000 distinct CDR3 sequences, the top ten clones capture roughly 5.5% of the sample. The sample was blood T cells: a sorted CD56 or NKG2C T cell subset, CD4+ or CD8+ T cells, or bulk PBMC T cells (not recorded which). These receptors were obtained from a man aged 18-69 years in good health.

The J gene is TRBJ2-7, the V gene TRBV27; checking the TCRdb D call of TRBD1 is not possible without DNA. Germline values: CDR1 MNHEY, CDR2 SMNVEV (reference sequence). The CDR3 has 18 residues. CDR3 sequence reads: CASSLLYRGRGLVSEQYF.

The CDR3 loop reads CASSSFSGGAGKWFF. The chain recombines TRBV28 with TRBJ2-1; TCRdb names TRBD2, which stays unverified in the absence of DNA. The V gene's germline CDR1 is MDHEN and CDR2 SYDVKM. The CDR3 length is 15 residues.

The chain uses TRBV29-1 and TRBJ2-3. In germline, CDR1 is SQVTM, CDR2 ANQGSEA. There are 14 residues in the CDR3. CDR3 region: CSVVGSFSTDTQYF.

The chain links TRBV29-1 to TRBJ1-2; TCRdb names TRBD1, which stays unverified in the absence of DNA. The CDR3 is made up of 12 amino acids. Germline CDR1 and CDR2: SQVTM and ANQGSEA. CDR3 sequence: CSAATFGYGYTF.

The chain has TRBV20-1 and TRBJ1-2. The CDR3 contains 14 residues. Germline-derived CDR1 and CDR2 are DFQATT and SNEGSKA (reference sequence). The CDR3 here is CSARVASSNYGYTF.

This chain connects TRBV6-2 or TRBV6-3 to TRBJ2-2; TCRdb gives TRBD1 as the D gene, but with no DNA this cannot be confirmed. The CDR3 is 13 residues long. Germline CDR1 MNHEY, CDR2 SVGEGT. Here the CDR3 reads CASKGGYTGELFF.

This rearrangement joins TRBV7-9 to TRBJ2-7. The CDR3 is 15 residues long. Germline assignment: CDR1 SEHNR and CDR2 FQNEAQ (reference sequence). CDR3 in amino acids: CASSLGGMQTGEQYF. The variable domain in full, with the rest retrieved from reference TRBV7-9 and TRBJ2-7, is DTGVSQNPRHKITKRGQNVTFRCDPISEHNRLYWYRQTLGQGPEFLTYFQNEAQLEKSRLLSDRFSAERPKGSFSTLEIQRTEQGDSAMYLCASSLGGMQTGEQYFGPGTRLTVT.

The chain uses TRBV3-1 and TRBJ2-7; TCRdb's D gene call, TRBD2, goes unchecked for lack of DNA. Germline CDR1 is LGHDT and CDR2 is YNNKEL (reference sequence). The CDR3 has 18 residues. The chain's CDR3 is CASSQVGRRWGGPYEQYF.

The chain has TRBV4-1 and TRBJ2-1; the TRBD2 assignment by TCRdb is unverifiable without DNA. This CDR3 is 15 amino acids long. Germline V gene lookup returns CDR1 MGHRA and CDR2 YSYEKL. The CDR3 region is CASRPTSGGLGEQFF.

The rearrangement links TRBV27 to TRBJ2-2; the TCRdb call, TRBD2, lacks DNA for checking. The CDR3 covers 14 residues. CDR1 is MNHEY, CDR2 SMNVEV, per germline (reference sequence). CDR3 protein: CAIHLGPRAGELFF.

V usage is TRBV27 and J usage is TRBJ2-7; without DNA, the TCRdb call of TRBD1 cannot be checked. The CDR3 has 14 amino acids. The germline V gene has CDR1 MNHEY and CDR2 SMNVEV (reference sequence). The CDR3 spells CASRVWGPGAEQYF.

The CDR3 region is CASSLAAGSAQNIQYF. V gene TRBV5-1 combines with J gene TRBJ2-4. This CDR3 is 16 amino acids long. The germline CDR1 and CDR2 sequences are SGHRS and YFSETQ.

The chain employs TRBV20-1 and TRBJ2-7; TCRdb lists TRBD2, though no DNA is available to test this call. CDR3 length: 14 residues. Germline CDR1 is DFQATT and CDR2 is SNEGSKA (reference sequence). The CDR3 sequence is CSGEERLGRNEQYF.

This rearrangement joins TRBV9 to TRBJ2-3. This CDR3 has 14 amino acids. CDR1 and CDR2 from the germline V gene are SGDLS and YYNGEE. The CDR3: CASSVYSRPNTQYF.

This chain uses TRBV7-8 with TRBJ2-1. CDR1 is SGHVS, CDR2 FQNEAQ, per germline. The CDR3 loop spans 14 amino acids. The CDR3 region is CASSLGGRYNEQFF.